Listed below are T cell receptor beta chains from one sample, sequenced in a study of CXCR3-negative and CXCR3-positive naive CD8 T cells. From its re-call of the 5' RACE reads, TCRdb lists each CDR3 protein once, without DNA. The sample includes more than 100,000 distinct CDR3 sequences. The sample was naive CXCR3+ CD8+ T cells from blood. Receptors originate from a human donor in good health. Some clones in this sample may be carry-over from other donors' samples. Each CDR3 is given with its conserved first and last residue.

J gene | V gene | CDR3 protein
TRBJ1-1 | TRBV6-6 | CASSYSDGEAFF
TRBJ2-4 | TRBV27 | CASSQSRTGNIQYF
TRBJ1-1 | TRBV5-1 | CASSLGGAYTEAFF
TRBJ2-1 | TRBV6-5 | CASSTVTGGEYNEQFF
TRBJ2-7 | TRBV29-1 | CSVDTWTGGTYEQYF
TRBJ2-7 | TRBV19 | CASSINTGYEQYF
TRBJ2-7 | TRBV13 | CASSSGTGMSVEQYF
TRBJ2-3 | TRBV27 | CASSLSGSYYTQYF
TRBJ2-2 | TRBV7-8 | CASSPLGWGARNTGELFF
TRBJ2-7 | TRBV5-1 | CASMISGTSGIYEQYF
TRBJ2-7 | TRBV21-1 | CASSRDSPRSSSYQSPYF
TRBJ1-1 | TRBV20-1 | CSATSYSLNTEAFF
TRBJ1-2 | TRBV7-9 | CASSSRPFYGYTF
TRBJ2-1 | TRBV13 | CASSSTREQFF
TRBJ2-3 | TRBV2 | CASGVAAGDVADTQYF